This record concerns one T cell receptor (beta chain) sequence. TCRdb keeps only in-frame clones here, not all; method: immunoSEQ multiplex PCR. The data contain 20,000 to 25,000 clones, more than 85% of them seen just once; the ten biggest clones take up under 9%. This entry comes from a study of T cell changes during pregnancy in multiple sclerosis. The CDR3 consists of 15 residues. Germline CDR1 reads MNHEY; CDR2 reads SVGAGI. V lost 6 bases and J lost 2; bases outside the gene matches: 4. Material: CD8+ T cells from peripheral blood mononuclear cells, obtained in the first trimester of pregnancy. This TCR came from a female donor with multiple sclerosis, enrolled in a pregnancy study. The chain is built from TRBV6-5 and TRBJ2-1, with TRBD2 matching over 10 bases. The CDR3 region is CASRELAGPYNEQFF. The CDR3, as DNA: TGTGCCAGCAGGGAACTAGCGGGACCCTACAATGAGCAGTTCTTC.